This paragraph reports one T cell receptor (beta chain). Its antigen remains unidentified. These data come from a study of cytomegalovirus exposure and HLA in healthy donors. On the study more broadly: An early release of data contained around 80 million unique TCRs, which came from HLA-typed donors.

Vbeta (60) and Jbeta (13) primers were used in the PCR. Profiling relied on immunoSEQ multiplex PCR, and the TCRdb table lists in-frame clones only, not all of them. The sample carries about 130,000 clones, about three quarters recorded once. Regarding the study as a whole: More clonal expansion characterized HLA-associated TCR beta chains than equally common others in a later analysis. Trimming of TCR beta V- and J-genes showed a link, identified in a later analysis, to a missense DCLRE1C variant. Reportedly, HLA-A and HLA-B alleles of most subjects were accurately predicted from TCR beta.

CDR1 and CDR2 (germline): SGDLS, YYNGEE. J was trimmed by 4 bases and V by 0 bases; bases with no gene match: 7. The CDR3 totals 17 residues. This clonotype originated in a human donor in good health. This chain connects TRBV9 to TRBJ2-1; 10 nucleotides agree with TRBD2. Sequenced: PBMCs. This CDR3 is CASSVERGGGRYNEQFF. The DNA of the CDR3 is TGTGCCAGCAGCGTAGAGCGGGGGGGCGGGCGGTACAATGAGCAGTTCTTC.